The T cell receptor (beta chain) under discussion was sequenced for a study of response to subunit inactivated influenza vaccine. Points from the study as a whole: The study's authors posited that every seasonal influenza vaccination enlists few new T cells.

Germline V gene lookup returns CDR1 MNHNS and CDR2 SASEGT. CDR3 length: 15 residues. V dropped 4 bases and J dropped 0 bases, with 11 bases sitting between them. MiXCR, applied by TCRdb to the RT-PCR reads, yields one record per CDR3 protein. This table has approximately 500,000 distinct CDR3 sequences, roughly 13% appearing once. Of note for this clonotype: Its matching antigen is unknown.

The sample consisted of PBMCs from blood, taken roughly 6 weeks after vaccination. The sequence derives from a man in his forties or fifties who received an inactivated influenza vaccine. The chain uses TRBV6-1 and TRBJ2-3; tentatively, D is TRBD2 (5 bases). CDR3 protein: CASSGVATSTDTQYF. CDR3 coding DNA: TGTGCCAGCAGTGGTGTAGCGACCAGCACAGATACGCAGTATTTT.